This entry lists 17 T cell receptor beta chains sequenced from one sample in a study of Tregs in tolerant kidney transplant recipients. Only in-frame clones appear in the TCRdb table, and some are missing; sequencing was by immunoSEQ multiplex PCR. The repertoire holds 60,000 to 95,000 clones, with about 98% as singletons. Sequences were derived from CD4+ T cells from blood, sampled before the transplant. These receptors came from a human donor who received a combined kidney and bone marrow transplant.

This rearrangement joins TRBV19 to TRBJ2-3; 13 positions match TRBD2. After removal of 5 bases from V and 5 bases from J, the junction contained 7 bases not matched to a gene. This CDR3 is 16 amino acids long. Germline V lookup: CDR1 LNHDA, CDR2 SQIVND (reference sequence). The CDR3 nucleotides read TGTGCCAGTAGTTACGCACTAGCGGGGGGGAGAGATACGCAGTATTTT. Its translation is CASSYALAGGRDTQYF.

The V call is TRBV25-1, the J call TRBJ2-7; the match to TRBD1 covers 7 bases. Germline trimming cut 6 bases from V and 3 bases from J; bases unmatched to any gene: 8. The CDR3 length is 14 residues. Germline CDR1 is MGHDK and CDR2 is SYGVNS. The chain's CDR3 is CASSLGQGVYEQYF. In DNA form, the CDR3 reads TGTGCCAGCAGCCTGGGGCAGGGGGTCTACGAGCAGTACTTC.

This chain uses TRBV7-6 with TRBJ2-1, with 9 bases aligning to TRBD1. Looked up from germline, CDR1 is SGHVS and CDR2 is FNYEAQ. This CDR3 spans 15 amino acids. With V trimmed by 8 bases and J by 4 bases, 9 bases remained unmatched. The CDR3 protein is CASLIRDRAYNEQFF. The CDR3 coding sequence is TGTGCCAGCTTGATCCGGGACAGGGCTTACAATGAGCAGTTCTTC.

The chain joins TRBV11-3 to TRBJ2-7, with D unclear. Germline CDR1 reads SGHNT; CDR2 reads YENEEA. The V end was cut by 0 bases, the J end by 3 bases, with 15 bases between. This CDR3 region has 16 residues. The CDR3: CASSLDPFRLIYEQYF. For the CDR3, the DNA is TGTGCCAGCAGCTTAGATCCATTTCGACTGATCTACGAGCAGTACTTC.

DNA of the CDR3: TGCGCCAGCAAGCATATCTCCGGGGCTAGCGGGAGGCGGTACAATGAGCAGTTCTTC. Translating it yields CASKHISGASGRRYNEQFF. This chain uses TRBV5-1 with TRBJ2-1, with TRBD2 matching 11 bases. The CDR3 consists of 19 residues. J was trimmed by 4 bases and V by 6 bases; bases with no gene match: 18. The germline V gene has CDR1 SGHRS and CDR2 YFSETQ.

V usage is TRBV14 and J usage is TRBJ1-1; no clear D. This CDR3 has 13 amino acids. V gave up 6 bases and J gave up 5 bases, with 13 bases separating them. In germline, CDR1 is SGHDN, CDR2 FVKESK. CDR3 nucleotide sequence: TGTGCCAGCAGTCATAAGTCGGGGACTGAAGCTTTCTTT. Translation: CASSHKSGTEAFF.

V and J are TRBV4-1 and TRBJ2-7, with 9 bases that match TRBD2. In germline, CDR1 is MGHRA, CDR2 YSYEKL. V shed 0 bases and J 2 bases; nucleotides not matched to a gene: 5. CDR3 length: 16 residues. As DNA, the CDR3 is TGCGCCAGCAGCCAAGATAGTGCGGGAGGGACCTACGAGCAGTACTTC. It codes for CASSQDSAGGTYEQYF.

The chain links TRBV5-1 to TRBJ2-3; 11 bases are a match to TRBD1. Germline V lookup: CDR1 SGHRS, CDR2 YFSETQ. The trim removed 0 bases at V and 2 bases at J, leaving 5 bases unmatched. The CDR3 has 17 amino acids. The CDR3 loop reads CASSLVGGQGVTDTQYF. The CDR3 nucleotides are TGCGCCAGCAGCTTGGTAGGGGGACAGGGGGTCACAGATACGCAGTATTTT.

The chain combines TRBV5-8 with TRBJ2-1, with a possible D match to TRBD1 (6 bases). Trimming shortened V by 2 bases and J by 8 bases, and 8 bases separated the two germline ends. CDR1 SGHTS and CDR2 YDEGEE come from the germline V gene. The CDR3 runs to 12 residues. CDR3 loop: CASSFTGYEQFF. The CDR3 DNA follows: TGTGCCAGCAGCTTTACAGGGTATGAGCAGTTCTTC. Full variable domain (remainder filled in from reference TRBV5-8 and TRBJ2-1): EAGVTQSPTHLIKTRGQQATLRCSPISGHTSVYWYQQALGLGLQFLLWYDEGEERNRGNFPPRFSGRQFPNYSSELNVNALELEDSALYLCASSFTGYEQFFGPGTRLTVL.

The gene calls are TRBV18 and TRBJ1-5; D call uncertain. The CDR3 has 15 residues. Trimming cost V 3 bases and J 0 bases, with 9 bases left between them. Germline assignment: CDR1 KGHSH and CDR2 LQKENI. The CDR3 protein is CASSPRVDSNQPQHF. The DNA for the CDR3 is TGTGCCAGCTCACCGAGGGTAGATAGCAATCAGCCCCAGCATTTT.

The chain links TRBV29-1 to TRBJ1-2; 9 nucleotides match TRBD1. The junction had 4 bases not matched to a gene; V was cut back by 7 bases and J by 7 bases. This CDR3 has 11 residues. Germline loops: CDR1 SQVTM, CDR2 ANQGSEA. The CDR3 DNA reads TGCAGCGGACAGGGGGTTGGTGGCTACACCTTC. Translation gives CSGQGVGGYTF.

The CDR3 sequence is CASSEQGVGEQYF. The DNA of the CDR3 is TGTGCCAGCAGTGAGCAGGGCGTTGGGGAGCAGTACTTC. The chain uses TRBV2 and TRBJ2-7; D is perhaps TRBD1 (5 bases). This CDR3 is 13 amino acids long. The V end lost 3 bases, the J end lost 7 bases, and 13 bases lay between the germline ends. Germline-derived CDR1 and CDR2 are SNHLY and FYNNEI.

This chain joins TRBV28 and TRBJ2-5; 7 bases align to TRBD1. In germline, CDR1 is MDHEN, CDR2 SYDVKM. This CDR3 region has 17 residues. The ends lost 8 bases at V and 5 bases at J; junction bases unmatched: 20. For the CDR3, the DNA is TGTGCCAGCCGAACTTTTCTAAGGGGGCGCATGCCGGAGACCCAGTACTTC. It encodes CASRTFLRGRMPETQYF. Together with reference TRBV28 and TRBJ2-5, the CDR3 gives the full variable domain: DVKVTQSSRYLVKRTGEKVFLECVQDMDHENMFWYRQDPGLGLRLIYFSYDVKMKEKGDIPEGYSVSREKKERFSLILESASTNQTSMYLCASRTFLRGRMPETQYFGPGTRLLVL.

The gene calls are TRBV5-1 and TRBJ2-1; 11 bases align to TRBD2. The germline CDR1 and CDR2 sequences are SGHRS and YFSETQ. The CDR3 has 15 residues. V gave up 2 bases and J gave up 5 bases; unmatched junction bases: 3. The CDR3 region has the DNA TGCGCCAGCAGCTTAAGGGGACTAGCGGACAATGAGCAGTTCTTC. It yields the protein CASSLRGLADNEQFF.

This clone was seen just once. The chain has TRBV27 and TRBJ2-1; 8 bases line up with TRBD2. The CDR3 sequence is 15 residues long. Looked up from germline, CDR1 is MNHEY and CDR2 is SMNVEV (reference sequence). The V segment lost 3 bases and the J segment 10 bases; nucleotides outside the gene matches: 11. The CDR3 nucleotides read TGTGCCAGCAGTTTTCTCGGGGGGGCAAATTGGGAGCAGTTCTTC. Encoded protein: CASSFLGGANWEQFF.

The CDR3 sequence: CAISAQVSSYNEQFF. CDR3 DNA: TGTGCCATCAGTGCACAGGTGAGCTCCTACAATGAGCAGTTCTTC. The chain uses TRBV10-3 and TRBJ2-1, with D perhaps TRBD1 (5 bases). The germline V gene encodes CDR1 ENHRY and CDR2 SYGVKD. Trimming took 4 bases from V and 0 from J, leaving 10 bases between them. The CDR3 extends over 15 amino acids.

V usage is TRBV6-1 and J usage is TRBJ1-1, with D possibly matching TRBD1 (5 bases). Germline lookup yields CDR1 MNHNS and CDR2 SASEGT. This CDR3 has 15 residues. V was cut by 3 bases and J by 1 base, with 12 bases left in between. CDR3: CASSDSRAGNTEAFF. CDR3 in DNA: TGTGCCAGCAGTGATTCCAGGGCCGGGAACACTGAAGCTTTCTTT.